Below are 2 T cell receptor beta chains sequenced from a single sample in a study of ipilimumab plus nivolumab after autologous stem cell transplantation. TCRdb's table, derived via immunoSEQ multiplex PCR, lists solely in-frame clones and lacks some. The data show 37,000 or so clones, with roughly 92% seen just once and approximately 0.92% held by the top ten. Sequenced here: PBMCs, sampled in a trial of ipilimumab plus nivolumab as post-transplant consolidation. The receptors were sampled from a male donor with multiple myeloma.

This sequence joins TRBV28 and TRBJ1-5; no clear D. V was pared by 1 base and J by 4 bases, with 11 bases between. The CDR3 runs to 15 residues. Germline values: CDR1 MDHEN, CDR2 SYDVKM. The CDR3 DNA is TGTGCCAGCAGTTTATTTGGGAGGGATAATCAGCCCCAGCATTTT. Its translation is CASSLFGRDNQPQHF.

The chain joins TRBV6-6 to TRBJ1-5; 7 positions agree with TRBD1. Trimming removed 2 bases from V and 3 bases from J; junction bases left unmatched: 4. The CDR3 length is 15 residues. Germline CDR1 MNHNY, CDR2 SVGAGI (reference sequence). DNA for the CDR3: TGTGCCAGCAGTTACCACGACAGGGCCAATCAGCCCCAGCATTTT. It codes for CASSYHDRANQPQHF.